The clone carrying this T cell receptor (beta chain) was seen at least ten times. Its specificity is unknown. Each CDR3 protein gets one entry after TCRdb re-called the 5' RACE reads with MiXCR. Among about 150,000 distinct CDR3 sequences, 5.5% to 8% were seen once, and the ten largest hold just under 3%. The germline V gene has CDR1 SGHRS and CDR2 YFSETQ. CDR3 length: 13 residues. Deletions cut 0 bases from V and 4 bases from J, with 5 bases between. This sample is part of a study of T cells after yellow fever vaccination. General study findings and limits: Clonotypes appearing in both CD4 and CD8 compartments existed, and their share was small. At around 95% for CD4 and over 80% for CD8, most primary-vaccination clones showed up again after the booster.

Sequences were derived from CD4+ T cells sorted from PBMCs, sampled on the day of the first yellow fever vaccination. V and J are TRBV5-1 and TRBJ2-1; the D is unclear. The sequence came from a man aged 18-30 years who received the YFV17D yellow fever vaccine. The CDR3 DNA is TGCGCCAGCAGCTTGGTCCGATACAATGAGCAGTTCTTC. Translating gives CASSLVRYNEQFF.